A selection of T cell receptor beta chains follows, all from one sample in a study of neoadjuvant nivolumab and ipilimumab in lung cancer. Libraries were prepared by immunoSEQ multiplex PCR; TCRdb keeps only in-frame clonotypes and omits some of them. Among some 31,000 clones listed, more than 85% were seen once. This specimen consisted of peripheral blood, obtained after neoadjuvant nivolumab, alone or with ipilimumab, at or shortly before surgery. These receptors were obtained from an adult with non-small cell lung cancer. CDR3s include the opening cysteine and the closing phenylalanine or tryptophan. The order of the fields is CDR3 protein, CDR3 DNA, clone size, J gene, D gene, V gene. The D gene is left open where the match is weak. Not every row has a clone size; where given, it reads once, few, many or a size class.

CDR3 protein: CASSLDEKLFF; CDR3 DNA: TGCGCCAGCAGCTTGGACGAAAAACTGTTTTTT; clone size: NA; J gene: TRBJ1-4; D gene: NA; V gene: TRBV5-1
CDR3 protein: CASSANFGVQTQYF; CDR3 DNA: TGCGCCAGCAGCGCGAATTTCGGGGTGCAGACCCAGTACTTC; clone size: NA; J gene: TRBJ2-5; D gene: NA; V gene: TRBV5-1
CDR3 protein: CASSSGQGRDGRVNEQFF; CDR3 DNA: TGTGCCAGCAGTTCGGGACAGGGTCGCGACGGGAGGGTGAATGAGCAGTTCTTC; clone size: NA; J gene: TRBJ2-1; D gene: NA; V gene: TRBV28
CDR3 protein: CASSQRGNYGYTF; CDR3 DNA: TGCGCCAGCAGCCAGAGGGGGAACTATGGCTACACCTTC; clone size: NA; J gene: TRBJ1-2; D gene: NA; V gene: TRBV4-1
CDR3 protein: CASSLEGTEAFF; CDR3 DNA: TGTGCCAGCAGCTTAGAGGGCACTGAAGCTTTCTTT; clone size: NA; J gene: TRBJ1-1; D gene: NA; V gene: TRBV13
CDR3 protein: CASSLYGTGLEKLFF; CDR3 DNA: TGTGCCAGCAGTTTGTATGGGACGGGCCTTGAAAAACTGTTTTTT; clone size: NA; J gene: TRBJ1-4; D gene: NA; V gene: TRBV27
CDR3 protein: CASSLGGQVPYEQYF; CDR3 DNA: TGTGCCAGCAGCTTGGGAGGACAGGTACCCTACGAGCAGTACTTC; clone size: NA; J gene: TRBJ2-7; D gene: NA; V gene: TRBV7-8
CDR3 protein: CASSLEQAGNTEAFF; CDR3 DNA: TGCGCCAGCAGCTTGGAACAGGCCGGGAACACTGAAGCTTTCTTT; clone size: NA; J gene: TRBJ1-1; D gene: NA; V gene: TRBV5-1
CDR3 protein: CASSPDPYYEQYF; CDR3 DNA: TGTGCCAGCAGCCCTGATCCTTACTACGAGCAGTACTTC; clone size: NA; J gene: TRBJ2-7; D gene: NA; V gene: TRBV9
CDR3 protein: CASSRELGTGELFF; CDR3 DNA: TGTGCCAGCAGCCGGGAGTTGGGCACCGGGGAGCTGTTTTTT; clone size: NA; J gene: TRBJ2-2; D gene: NA; V gene: TRBV6-5
CDR3 protein: CASSPRTSGGHNEQFF; CDR3 DNA: TGTGCCAGCAGCCCCAGGACTAGCGGGGGACACAATGAGCAGTTCTTC; clone size: NA; J gene: TRBJ2-1; D gene: TRBD2; V gene: TRBV9
CDR3 protein: CASGRKLDRSNQPQHF; CDR3 DNA: TGCGCCAGCGGAAGAAAGTTGGACCGTAGCAATCAGCCCCAGCATTTT; clone size: NA; J gene: TRBJ1-5; D gene: NA; V gene: TRBV5-1
CDR3 protein: CASSSGQGKPQHF; CDR3 DNA: TGTGCCAGCAGTTCGGGACAGGGCAAGCCCCAGCATTTT; clone size: NA; J gene: TRBJ1-5; D gene: TRBD1; V gene: TRBV2
CDR3 protein: CASSQDWDVDNEQFF; CDR3 DNA: TGTGCCAGCAGCCAAGATTGGGACGTAGACAATGAGCAGTTCTTC; clone size: NA; J gene: TRBJ2-1; D gene: NA; V gene: TRBV4-2
CDR3 protein: CASSLDRGPSYEQYF; CDR3 DNA: TGTGCCAGCAGCTTAGACAGGGGGCCCTCCTACGAGCAGTACTTC; clone size: NA; J gene: TRBJ2-7; D gene: TRBD1; V gene: TRBV7-2
CDR3 protein: CASSWDRAGYTF; CDR3 DNA: TGCGCCAGCAGCTGGGACAGGGCTGGCTACACCTTC; clone size: NA; J gene: TRBJ1-2; D gene: TRBD1; V gene: TRBV5-1
CDR3 protein: CASSEAAGVYGYTF; CDR3 DNA: TGTGCCAGCAGCGAGGCCGCAGGAGTTTATGGCTACACCTTC; clone size: NA; J gene: TRBJ1-2; D gene: NA; V gene: TRBV7-8
CDR3 protein: CASSLKRDYGYTF; CDR3 DNA: TGCGCCAGCAGCTTGAAGAGGGATTATGGCTACACCTTC; clone size: NA; J gene: TRBJ1-2; D gene: NA; V gene: TRBV5-1
CDR3 protein: CASRPFGTSYNEQFF; CDR3 DNA: TGTGCCAGCAGACCCTTCGGGACCAGTTACAATGAGCAGTTCTTC; clone size: NA; J gene: TRBJ2-1; D gene: NA; V gene: TRBV11-2
CDR3 protein: CASSPKGDPKWEQYF; CDR3 DNA: TGCGCCAGCAGCCCGAAGGGGGACCCCAAGTGGGAGCAGTACTTC; clone size: NA; J gene: TRBJ2-7; D gene: NA; V gene: TRBV5-1
CDR3 protein: CASSLMRGGQETQYF; CDR3 DNA: TGCGCCAGCAGCTTAATGAGGGGTGGGCAAGAGACCCAGTACTTC; clone size: NA; J gene: TRBJ2-5; D gene: NA; V gene: TRBV5-1
CDR3 protein: CASGLGQPQHF; CDR3 DNA: TGTGCTAGTGGTTTAGGTCAGCCCCAGCATTTT; clone size: NA; J gene: TRBJ1-5; D gene: NA; V gene: TRBV12-5
CDR3 protein: CASSRQFWWEELSYEQYF; CDR3 DNA: TGTGCCAGCAGCCGGCAATTTTGGTGGGAGGAACTTTCCTACGAGCAGTACTTC; clone size: NA; J gene: TRBJ2-7; D gene: NA; V gene: TRBV5-6
CDR3 protein: CASSADRPMNTEAFF; CDR3 DNA: TGTGCCAGCAGCGCGGACAGACCCATGAACACTGAAGCTTTCTTT; clone size: NA; J gene: TRBJ1-1; D gene: NA; V gene: TRBV7-9
CDR3 protein: CATSNSGTSGRWEETQYF; CDR3 DNA: TGTGCCACCAGCAACTCCGGGACTAGCGGGAGGTGGGAAGAGACCCAGTACTTC; clone size: few; J gene: TRBJ2-5; D gene: TRBD2; V gene: TRBV15
CDR3 protein: CASSPRGGEGTDTQYF; CDR3 DNA: TGTGCCAGCAGCCCCCGAGGGGGAGAAGGCACAGATACGCAGTATTTT; clone size: NA; J gene: TRBJ2-3; D gene: NA; V gene: TRBV11-2
CDR3 protein: CASSMASGQSYGYTF; CDR3 DNA: TGTGCCAGTAGTATGGCTTCGGGGCAGTCCTATGGCTACACCTTC; clone size: NA; J gene: TRBJ1-2; D gene: NA; V gene: TRBV19
CDR3 protein: CASTHRGYNEQFF; CDR3 DNA: TGTGCCAGCACCCATCGAGGCTACAATGAGCAGTTCTTC; clone size: NA; J gene: TRBJ2-1; D gene: NA; V gene: TRBV27
CDR3 protein: CASSAKQGADTGELFF; CDR3 DNA: TGTGCCAGCAGCGCCAAACAGGGGGCGGACACCGGGGAGCTGTTTTTT; clone size: NA; J gene: TRBJ2-2; D gene: TRBD1; V gene: TRBV9
CDR3 protein: CSVVGLGPPANPYEQYF; CDR3 DNA: TGCAGCGTTGTAGGTTTGGGCCCCCCAGCGAATCCTTACGAGCAGTACTTC; clone size: once; J gene: TRBJ2-7; D gene: NA; V gene: TRBV29-1
CDR3 protein: CASSYTGTSRNEQYF; CDR3 DNA: TGTGCCAGCAGCTATACCGGGACTAGTCGCAACGAGCAGTACTTC; clone size: NA; J gene: TRBJ2-7; D gene: TRBD2; V gene: TRBV7-2
CDR3 protein: CASSLDFISYEQYF; CDR3 DNA: TGTGCCAGCAGCTTAGATTTTATATCCTACGAGCAGTACTTC; clone size: NA; J gene: TRBJ2-7; D gene: NA; V gene: TRBV11-2
CDR3 protein: CASSATTTTTSEQYF; CDR3 DNA: TGTGCCAGCAGTGCCACTACTACTACTACTTCCGAGCAGTACTTC; clone size: NA; J gene: TRBJ2-7; D gene: NA; V gene: TRBV6-1
CDR3 protein: CASSASGQGIYGYTF; CDR3 DNA: TGTGCCAGCAGTGCGTCGGGACAGGGGATCTATGGCTACACCTTC; clone size: NA; J gene: TRBJ1-2; D gene: TRBD1; V gene: TRBV6-1
CDR3 protein: CASSFRGNTIYF; CDR3 DNA: TGTGCCAGCAGTTTTCGGGGAAACACCATATATTTT; clone size: NA; J gene: TRBJ1-3; D gene: NA; V gene: TRBV28
CDR3 protein: CASSSRTSTYNEQFF; CDR3 DNA: TGTGCCAGCAGCTCACGGACTAGCACCTACAATGAGCAGTTCTTC; clone size: NA; J gene: TRBJ2-1; D gene: TRBD2; V gene: TRBV11-2
CDR3 protein: CASSRAILPQGEQYF; CDR3 DNA: TGTGCCAGCTCACGGGCCATTTTACCGCAGGGCGAGCAGTACTTC; clone size: NA; J gene: TRBJ2-7; D gene: NA; V gene: TRBV18
CDR3 protein: CASSLAGQNYGYTF; CDR3 DNA: TGTGCCAGCAGTTTAGCCGGACAGAACTATGGCTACACCTTC; clone size: NA; J gene: TRBJ1-2; D gene: NA; V gene: TRBV27
CDR3 protein: CASSPNRVQPQHF; CDR3 DNA: TGTGCCAGCAGCCCGAACCGGGTTCAGCCCCAGCATTTT; clone size: NA; J gene: TRBJ1-5; D gene: NA; V gene: TRBV6-5
CDR3 protein: CSAGLAGSTDTQYF; CDR3 DNA: TGCAGCGCCGGACTAGCGGGGTCCACAGATACGCAGTATTTT; clone size: NA; J gene: TRBJ2-3; D gene: TRBD2; V gene: TRBV29-1
CDR3 protein: CASSAGTGNTGELFF; CDR3 DNA: TGCGCCAGCAGCGCAGGGACAGGGAACACCGGGGAGCTGTTTTTT; clone size: once; J gene: TRBJ2-2; D gene: TRBD1; V gene: TRBV5-1
CDR3 protein: CASSEQGSRNNEQFF; CDR3 DNA: TGCGCCAGCAGTGAACAGGGCAGCCGTAACAATGAGCAGTTCTTC; clone size: once; J gene: TRBJ2-1; D gene: NA; V gene: TRBV10-2
CDR3 protein: CSVEDLAEAGAYEQFF; CDR3 DNA: TGCAGCGTTGAAGATCTCGCGGAAGCGGGAGCTTATGAGCAGTTCTTC; clone size: NA; J gene: TRBJ2-1; D gene: TRBD2; V gene: TRBV29-1
CDR3 protein: CASSYDGYTF; CDR3 DNA: TGTGCCAGCAGCTACGACGGCTACACCTTC; clone size: NA; J gene: TRBJ1-2; D gene: NA; V gene: TRBV7-7
CDR3 protein: CASSLAGISGNTIYF; CDR3 DNA: TGTGCCAGCAGCTTAGCCGGGATCTCTGGAAACACCATATATTTT; clone size: NA; J gene: TRBJ1-3; D gene: NA; V gene: TRBV7-8